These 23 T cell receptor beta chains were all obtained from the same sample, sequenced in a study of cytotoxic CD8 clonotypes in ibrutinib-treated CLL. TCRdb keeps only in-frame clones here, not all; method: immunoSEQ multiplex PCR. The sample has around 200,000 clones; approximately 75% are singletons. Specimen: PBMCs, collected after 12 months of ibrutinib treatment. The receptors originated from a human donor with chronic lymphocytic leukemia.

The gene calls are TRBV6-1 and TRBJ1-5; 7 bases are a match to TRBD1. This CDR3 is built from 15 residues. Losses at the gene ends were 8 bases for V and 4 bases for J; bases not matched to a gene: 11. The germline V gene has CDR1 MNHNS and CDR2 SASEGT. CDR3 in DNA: TGTGCCAGCGGCCTTTTCAGCAGGGGGAATCAGCCCCAGCATTTT. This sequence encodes CASGLFSRGNQPQHF.

The chain's CDR3 is CASSQGRGMREETQYF. DNA of the CDR3: TGCGCCAGCAGCCAAGGTAGGGGCATGCGGGAAGAGACCCAGTACTTC. The rearrangement links TRBV4-1 to TRBJ2-5; tentatively, D is TRBD1 or TRBD2 (5 bases each). CDR1 MGHRA and CDR2 YSYEKL come from the germline V gene. The CDR3 loop spans 16 amino acids. The V gene lost 1 base and the J gene lost 3 bases, with 15 bases spanning the gap.

The CDR3 protein is CASSLVGHYNEQFF. CDR3 coding DNA: TGCGCCAGCAGCTTGGTTGGACACTACAATGAGCAGTTCTTC. The chain recombines TRBV5-1 with TRBJ2-1; a possible D gene is TRBD1 (5 bases). Germline V gene data show CDR1 as SGHRS and CDR2 as YFSETQ. This CDR3 is 14 amino acids long. V gave up 0 bases and J gave up 3 bases, with 7 bases separating them.

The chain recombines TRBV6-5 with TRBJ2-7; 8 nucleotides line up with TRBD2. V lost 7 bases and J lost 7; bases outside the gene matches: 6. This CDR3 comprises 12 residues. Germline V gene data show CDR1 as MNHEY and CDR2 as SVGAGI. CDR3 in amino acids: CASKIPGGEQYF. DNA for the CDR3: TGTGCCAGCAAAATTCCGGGGGGGGAGCAGTACTTC.

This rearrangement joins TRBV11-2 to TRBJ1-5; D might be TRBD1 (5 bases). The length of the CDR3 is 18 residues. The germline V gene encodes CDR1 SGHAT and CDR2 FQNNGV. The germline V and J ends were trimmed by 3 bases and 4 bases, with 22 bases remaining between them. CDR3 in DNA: TGTGCCAGCAGCTTTACCCCTTTCCGGACATTAAGAAATCAGCCCCAGCATTTT. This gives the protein CASSFTPFRTLRNQPQHF.

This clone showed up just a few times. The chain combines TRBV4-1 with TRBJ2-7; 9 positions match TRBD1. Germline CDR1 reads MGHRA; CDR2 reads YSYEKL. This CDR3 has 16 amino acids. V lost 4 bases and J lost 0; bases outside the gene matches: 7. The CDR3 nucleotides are TGCGCCAGCAGCCCGGGACAGGGCAACCCCTCCTACGAGCAGTACTTC. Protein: CASSPGQGNPSYEQYF.

The CDR3 reads CASSVNDRVGRDYGYTF. CDR3 DNA: TGCGCCAGCAGTGTTAATGACAGGGTGGGCCGCGACTATGGCTACACCTTC. This chain joins TRBV10-1 and TRBJ1-2, with 7 bases lining up with TRBD1. This CDR3 has 17 residues. V lost 4 bases, J lost 3 bases, and 14 bases stayed unmatched. CDR1 WNHNN and CDR2 SYGVQD come from the germline V gene (reference sequence).

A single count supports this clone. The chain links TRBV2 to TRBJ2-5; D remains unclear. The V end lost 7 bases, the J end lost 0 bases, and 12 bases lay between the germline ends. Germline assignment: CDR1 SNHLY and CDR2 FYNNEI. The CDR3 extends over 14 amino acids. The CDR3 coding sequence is TGTGCCAGCACCAGCCAAAGATACCAAGAGACCCAGTACTTC. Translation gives CASTSQRYQETQYF.

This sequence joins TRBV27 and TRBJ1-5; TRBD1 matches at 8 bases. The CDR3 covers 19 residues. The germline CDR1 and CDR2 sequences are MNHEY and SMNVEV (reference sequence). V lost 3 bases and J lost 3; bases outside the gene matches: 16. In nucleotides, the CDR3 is TGTGCCAGCAGTTTCAAGGCCCCCGGGACAGGTATTTACAATCAGCCCCAGCATTTT. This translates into CASSFKAPGTGIYNQPQHF.

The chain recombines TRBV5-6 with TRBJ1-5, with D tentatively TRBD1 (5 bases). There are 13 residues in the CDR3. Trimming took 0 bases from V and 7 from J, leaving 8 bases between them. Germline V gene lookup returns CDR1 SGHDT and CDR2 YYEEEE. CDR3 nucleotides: TGTGCCAGCAGCTTGGTGGAGGGGCAGCCCCAGCATTTT. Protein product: CASSLVEGQPQHF.

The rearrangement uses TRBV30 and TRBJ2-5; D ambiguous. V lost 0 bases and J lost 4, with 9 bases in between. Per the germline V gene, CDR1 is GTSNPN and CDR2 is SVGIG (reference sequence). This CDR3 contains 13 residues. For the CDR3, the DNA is TGTGCCTGGAGTGTACGTCTTCGAGAGACCCAGTACTTC. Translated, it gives CAWSVRLRETQYF.

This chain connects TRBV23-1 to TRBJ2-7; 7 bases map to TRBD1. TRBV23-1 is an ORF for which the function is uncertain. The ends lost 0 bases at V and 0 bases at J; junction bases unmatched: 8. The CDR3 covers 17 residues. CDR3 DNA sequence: TGCGCCAGCAGTCAATCGAGGGAGACAGGGCTCTCCTACGAGCAGTACTTC. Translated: CASSQSRETGLSYEQYF.

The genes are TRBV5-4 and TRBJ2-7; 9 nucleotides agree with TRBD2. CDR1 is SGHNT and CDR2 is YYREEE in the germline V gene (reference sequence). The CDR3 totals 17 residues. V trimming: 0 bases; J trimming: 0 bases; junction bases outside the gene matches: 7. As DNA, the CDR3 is TGTGCCAGCAGCTTGGCACTAGCGGGCCGTCTCTCCTACGAGCAGTACTTC. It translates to CASSLALAGRLSYEQYF.

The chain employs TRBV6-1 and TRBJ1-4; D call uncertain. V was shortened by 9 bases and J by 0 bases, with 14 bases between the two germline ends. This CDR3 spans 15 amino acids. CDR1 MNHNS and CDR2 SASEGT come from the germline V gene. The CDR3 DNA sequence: TGTGCCAGTGTCGCAAGGTTTGCAACTAATGAAAAACTGTTTTTT. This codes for CASVARFATNEKLFF.

CDR3 bases: TGTGCCAGCAGTCCGGTGGGGTCAGATACGCAGTATTTT. Translated: CASSPVGSDTQYF. V is TRBV7-6 and J is TRBJ2-3, with no clear D. CDR1 and CDR2 (germline): SGHVS, FNYEAQ. V gave up 6 bases and J gave up 4 bases, with 11 bases separating them. This CDR3 comprises 13 residues. The whole variable domain, remainder taken from reference TRBV7-6 and TRBJ2-3, is GAGVSQSPRYKVTKRGQDVALRCDPISGHVSLYWYRQALGQGPEFLTYFNYEAQQDKSGLPNDRFSAERPEGSISTLTIQRTEQRDSAMYRCASSPVGSDTQYFGPGTRLTVL.

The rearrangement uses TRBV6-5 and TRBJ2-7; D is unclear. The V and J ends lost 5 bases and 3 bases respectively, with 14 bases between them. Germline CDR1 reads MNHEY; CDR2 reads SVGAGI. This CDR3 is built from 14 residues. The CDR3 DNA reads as TGTGCCAGCAGTCTCAGTCGGCTCTTCTACGAGCAGTACTTC. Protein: CASSLSRLFYEQYF.

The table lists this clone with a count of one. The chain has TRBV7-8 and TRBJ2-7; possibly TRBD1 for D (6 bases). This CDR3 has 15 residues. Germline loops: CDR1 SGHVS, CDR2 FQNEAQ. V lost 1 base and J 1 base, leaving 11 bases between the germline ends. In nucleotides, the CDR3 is TGTGCCAGCAGCTTAGGGCGGACAGCATCCTACGAGCAGTACTTC. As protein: CASSLGRTASYEQYF.

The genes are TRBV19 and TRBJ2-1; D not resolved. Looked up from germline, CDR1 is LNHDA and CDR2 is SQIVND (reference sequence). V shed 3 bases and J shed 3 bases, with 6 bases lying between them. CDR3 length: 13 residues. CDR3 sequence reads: CASSIGLYNEQFF. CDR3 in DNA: TGTGCCAGTAGTATCGGTCTCTACAATGAGCAGTTCTTC.

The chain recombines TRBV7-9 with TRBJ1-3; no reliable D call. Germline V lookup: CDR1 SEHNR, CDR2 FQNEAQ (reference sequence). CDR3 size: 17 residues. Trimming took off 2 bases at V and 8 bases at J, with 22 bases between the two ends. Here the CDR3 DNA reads TGTGCCAGCAGCTTATTAGCGCGGACCCTCGGGCTAGACACCATATATTTT. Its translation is CASSLLARTLGLDTIYF.

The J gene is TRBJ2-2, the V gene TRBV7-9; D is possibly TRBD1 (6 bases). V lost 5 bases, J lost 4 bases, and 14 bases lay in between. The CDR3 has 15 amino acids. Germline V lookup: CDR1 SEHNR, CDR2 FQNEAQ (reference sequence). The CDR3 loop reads CASSPQGTLTGELFF. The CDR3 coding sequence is TGTGCCAGCAGCCCTCAGGGGACACTCACCGGGGAGCTGTTTTTT. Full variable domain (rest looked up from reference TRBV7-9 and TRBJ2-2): DTGVSQNPRHKITKRGQNVTFRCDPISEHNRLYWYRQTLGQGPEFLTYFQNEAQLEKSRLLSDRFSAERPKGSFSTLEIQRTEQGDSAMYLCASSPQGTLTGELFFGEGSRLTVL.

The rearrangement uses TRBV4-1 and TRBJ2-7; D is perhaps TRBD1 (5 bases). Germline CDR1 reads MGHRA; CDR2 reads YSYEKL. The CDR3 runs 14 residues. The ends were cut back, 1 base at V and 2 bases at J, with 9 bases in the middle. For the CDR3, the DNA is TGCGCCAGCAGCCAAGTTTCAGGGCCCTACGAGCAGTACTTC. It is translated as CASSQVSGPYEQYF.

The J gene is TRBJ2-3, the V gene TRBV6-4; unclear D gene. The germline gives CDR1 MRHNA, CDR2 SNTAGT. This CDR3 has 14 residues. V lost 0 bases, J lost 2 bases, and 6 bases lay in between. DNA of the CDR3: TGTGCCAGCAGTGACTCTAGGGACACAGATACGCAGTATTTT. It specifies CASSDSRDTDTQYF.

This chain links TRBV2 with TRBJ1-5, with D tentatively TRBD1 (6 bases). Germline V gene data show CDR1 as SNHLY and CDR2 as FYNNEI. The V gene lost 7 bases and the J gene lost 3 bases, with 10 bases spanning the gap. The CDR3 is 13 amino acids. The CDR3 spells CASMNRDNQPQHF. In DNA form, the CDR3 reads TGTGCCAGCATGAACAGGGACAATCAGCCCCAGCATTTT. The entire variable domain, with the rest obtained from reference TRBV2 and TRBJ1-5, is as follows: EPEVTQTPSHQVTQMGQEVILRCVPISNHLYFYWYRQILGQKVEFLVSFYNNEISEKSEIFDDQFSVERPDGSNFTLKIRSTKLEDSAMYFCASMNRDNQPQHFGDGTRLSIL.